This TCR beta chain was obtained from a study of T cell changes during pregnancy in multiple sclerosis (dated by TCRdb to about 2019). Notes on the research overall: In women with multiple sclerosis, the researchers looked at how the T cell repertoire shifted as pregnancy progressed.

About this clone itself: Its antigen is currently not known. Qualities for individual bases were not recorded, and no much larger clone is one base off.

Inclusive of the bounding cysteine and phenylalanine, the CDR3 is 15 residues long. Kept here is only the CDR3 DNA, which spans 45 bases and is read in frame from base 1. Trimming takes 1 base off V and 8 bases off J; junction bases not matched to a gene: 8. Via the germline V gene, CDR1 is SGHAT and CDR2 FQNNGV. Library preparation was by the immunoSEQ multiplex PCR assay. The immuneACCESS repertoire file appears here via TCRdb, limited to in-frame rearrangements. These files lack a portion of the clones; in checked studies, under half of the deficit traces to unresolved V genes, and the cause of the others is not known. Recorded for this sample are about 41,000 clones; roughly 90% of them occurred a single time. The ten largest account for around 6.3% of the sample.

The sequencing here drew on CD8+ T cells from peripheral blood mononuclear cells, taken in the third trimester of pregnancy. The sequence joins TRBV11-2 to TRBJ2-1, with 7 bases in between that match TRBD2. The sequence came from a female donor with multiple sclerosis, enrolled in a pregnancy study. The CDR3: CASSLATSRPDEQFF. The base sequence is TGTGCCAGCAGCTTAGCGACTAGCCGGCCCGATGAGCAGTTCTTC.